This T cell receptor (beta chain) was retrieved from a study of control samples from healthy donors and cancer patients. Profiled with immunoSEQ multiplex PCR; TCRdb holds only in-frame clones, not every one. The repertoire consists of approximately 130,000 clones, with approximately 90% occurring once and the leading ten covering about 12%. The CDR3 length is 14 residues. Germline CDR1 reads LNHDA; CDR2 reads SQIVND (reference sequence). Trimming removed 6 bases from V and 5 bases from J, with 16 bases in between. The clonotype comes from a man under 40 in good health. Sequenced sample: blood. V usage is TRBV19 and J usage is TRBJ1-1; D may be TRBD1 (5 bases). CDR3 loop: CASSPLGDVTEAFF. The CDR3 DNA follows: TGTGCCAGTAGCCCTTTGGGGGACGTAACTGAAGCTTTCTTT.